A single sample is the source of the 18 T cell receptor beta chains below, sequenced in a study of Graves' ophthalmopathy and Graves' hyperthyroidism. RNA transcripts yielded amplified TCR beta CDR3 regions. The library came from an HTBI-primed first-round RT-PCR and a second-round multiplex PCR. TCRdb used MiXCR to reprocess the multiplex PCR reads, holding one entry per CDR3 protein. The repertoire holds over a million distinct CDR3 sequences, with about 35% as singletons. Material: peripheral blood or thyroid tissue (not recorded which). The receptors originated from an adult man with Graves' hyperthyroidism.

On this clonotype: With a much larger clone just one base away, this may be a read error. This chain connects TRBV7-9 to TRBJ1-2; D may be TRBD1 (6 bases). This CDR3 spans 13 amino acids. CDR1 is SEHNR, CDR2 FQNEAQ, per germline (reference sequence). The CDR3 sequence is CASSGAGVYGSTF. The CDR3 DNA sequence: TGTGCCAGCAGCGGCGCAGGGGTCTATGGCTCCACCTTC.

This clonotype was counted between two and nine times. The CDR3 reads CSVETGRTGELFF. CDR3 in DNA: TGCAGCGTTGAGACAGGCCGGACCGGGGAGCTGTTTTTT. V is TRBV29-1 and J is TRBJ2-2, with D possibly TRBD1 on 6 matching bases. The CDR3 spans 13 residues. V lost 3 bases and J lost 5, with 10 bases in between. Germline-derived CDR1 and CDR2 are SQVTM and ANQGSEA.

This chain connects TRBV11-2 to TRBJ2-2, with D perhaps matching TRBD2 (5 bases). Germline V gene sequence: CDR1 SGHAT, CDR2 FQNNGV. The CDR3 covers 16 residues. V lost 7 bases to trimming and J lost 0 bases, with 15 bases between them. The CDR3 region has the DNA TGTGCCAGCAACATAGCACCGGGGTCGAACACCGGGGAGCTGTTTTTT. Encoded protein: CASNIAPGSNTGELFF.

In regard to this clonotype: The junction shows a germline mismatch at one end, possibly a read error. This sequence joins TRBV7-2 and TRBJ1-1; D might be TRBD1 (6 bases). The CDR3 is made up of 14 amino acids. Germline CDR1 SGHTA, CDR2 FQGNSA. CDR3: CASSFTGTKTGAFF. The CDR3 DNA is TGTGCCAGCAGCTTCACCGGGACAAAAACTGGAGCTTTCTTT.

This clonotype was picked up a small number of times. The rearrangement uses TRBV12-3 or TRBV12-4 and TRBJ2-5, with D hard to call. The length of the CDR3 is 15 residues. Trimming removed 6 bases at V and 3 bases at J, with 17 bases between. CDR3 bases: TGTGCCAGCAGCCCCCCGATGGAGCTCGAAGAGACCCAGTACTTC. Translating it yields CASSPPMELEETQYF.

The sample holds a few counts of this clonotype. The V and J genes are TRBV7-8 and TRBJ2-7; no reliable D call. The V gene's germline CDR1 is SGHVS and CDR2 FQNEAQ. The length of the CDR3 is 9 residues. CDR3 protein: CASSLGWSV. CDR3 DNA: TGTGCCAGCAGCTTAGGGTGGTCGGTC.

The chain links TRBV29-1 to TRBJ1-3; possible D gene TRBD1, 5 bases. CDR1 and CDR2 from the germline V gene are SQVTM and ANQGSEA. Trimming took off 5 bases at V and 10 bases at J, with 27 bases between the two ends. CDR3 length: 16 amino acids. CDR3 sequence reads: CSVFFRAGGPQETIYF. The CDR3 nucleotides are TGCAGCGTTTTCTTCAGGGCGGGAGGGCCCCAAGAGACCATATATTTT.

The gene calls are TRBV7-2 and TRBJ1-1, with D possibly matching TRBD1 (6 bases). The germline V gene encodes CDR1 SGHTA and CDR2 FQGNSA. The CDR3 sequence is 14 residues long. Deletions cut 6 bases from V and 4 bases from J, with 15 bases between. CDR3 residues: CASSRTGTSTEAFF. CDR3 bases: TGTGCCAGCAGTCGTACAGGGACAAGCACTGAAGCTTTCTTT.

There are a few counts of this clonotype. CDR3 sequence: CSARAYSTGELFF. The CDR3 DNA reads TGCAGTGCTAGAGCCTATAGCACCGGGGAGCTGTTTTTT. V gene TRBV20-1 combines with J gene TRBJ2-2; unclear D gene. Germline V CDR1 and CDR2: DFQATT, SNEGSKA (reference sequence). The CDR3 runs to 13 residues. Trimming cost V 1 base and J 4 bases, with 7 bases left between them.

This clonotype was counted between two and nine times. The V gene is TRBV29-1, the J gene TRBJ2-5; D uncertain. The DNA end lines up better with TRBJ2-1; the J call may be wrong. This CDR3 is 8 amino acids long. CDR1 SQVTM and CDR2 ANQGSEA come from the germline V gene. The chain's CDR3 is CSVDQQFF. The CDR3 coding sequence is TGCAGCGTTGATCAGCAGTTCTTC.

This clonotype appeared a few times. This could be a read error, since a much larger clone is one nucleotide away. The chain uses TRBV12-3 or TRBV12-4 and TRBJ2-5, with D tentatively TRBD2 (5 bases). The CDR3 totals 15 residues. CDR3 residues: CASSQDNGNGEIQYF. The CDR3 DNA is TGTGCCAGCAGCCAAGATAACGGTAACGGGGAGATCCAGTACTTC.

This clonotype was recorded at least ten times. The V call is TRBV7-9, the J call TRBJ1-5; the match to TRBD1 covers 7 bases. Germline CDR1 reads SEHNR; CDR2 reads FQNEAQ (reference sequence). Trimming cost V 3 bases and J 11 bases; bases outside gene matches: 4. This CDR3 region has 12 residues. The CDR3 region has the DNA TGTGCCAGCAGCTTTGGGACAGCAGCCCAGCATTTT. Translating it yields CASSFGTAAQHF.

Regarding this clonotype: With a much larger clone just one base away, this may be a read error. J is TRBJ1-1 and V is TRBV7-2, with D perhaps TRBD1 (6 bases). The CDR3 has 14 residues. CDR1 and CDR2 (germline): SGHTA, FQGNSA. V was pared by 5 bases and J by 7 bases, with 17 bases between. The CDR3 spells CASSQEGGVIEAFF. CDR3 coding DNA: TGTGCCAGCAGCCAAGAGGGGGGCGTGATTGAAGCTTTCTTT.

This clonotype was counted a few times. This rearrangement joins TRBV14 to TRBJ1-5, with D possibly being TRBD1 (5 bases). Per germline, CDR1 SGHDN and CDR2 FVKESK. The CDR3 extends over 15 amino acids. V lost 1 base and J lost 2, with 9 bases in between. CDR3 protein: CASSQAGDGNQPQHF. CDR3 nucleotides: TGTGCCAGCAGCCAAGCTGGGGACGGCAATCAGCCCCAGCATTTT.

A remark on this clonotype: This clone may be a read error of a much larger clone one base away. V gene TRBV10-2 combines with J gene TRBJ2-7, with 7 bases fitting TRBD1. Trimming removed 6 bases from V and 3 bases from J; junction bases left unmatched: 11. The CDR3 runs to 15 residues. CDR1 is WSHSY, CDR2 SAAADI, per germline. CDR3 region: CASRTGTALIYEQYF. The CDR3 DNA sequence: TGCGCCAGCAGGACCGGGACAGCACTCATCTACGAGCAGTACTTC.

This clonotype was counted many times. The chain couples TRBV7-9 to TRBJ1-1; D gene ambiguous. Germline V lookup: CDR1 SEHNR, CDR2 FQNEAQ (reference sequence). V gave up 5 bases and J gave up 1 base, with 11 bases separating them. The CDR3 length is 14 residues. As DNA, the CDR3 is TGTGCCAGCAGCCCCCGACGGAGGAACACTGAAGCTTTCTTT. The encoded protein is CASSPRRRNTEAFF.

This clonotype has more than one count but fewer than ten. The CDR3: CASRTGARGNQPQHF. The CDR3 DNA sequence: TGTGCCAGCAGAACAGGGGCGCGGGGCAATCAGCCCCAGCATTTT. The chain is built from TRBV6-5 and TRBJ1-5, with 7 nucleotides matching TRBD1. CDR3 size: 15 residues. With 6 bases clipped from V and 2 bases from J, the junction kept 7 bases outside the gene matches. Germline CDR1 reads MNHEY; CDR2 reads SVGAGI.

The chain links TRBV4-1 to TRBJ1-1; D is unresolved. The CDR3 has 13 amino acids. The germline gives CDR1 MGHRA, CDR2 YSYEKL. Trimming shortened V by 2 bases and J by 5 bases, and 9 bases separated the two germline ends. CDR3 loop: CASSQTIRTEAFF. The CDR3 coding sequence is TGCGCCAGCAGCCAAACAATACGTACTGAAGCTTTCTTT.